The 29 T cell receptor beta chains listed next were all sequenced from one sample in a study of T cells after yellow fever vaccination (dated by TCRdb to between 2018 and 2020). The library was prepared using 5' RACE. The instrument given in TCRdb is Illumina NovaSeq 6000. In TCRdb, the public reads were trimmed at Q25 with fastp and aligned with MiXCR, with productive beta chains retained. Records with the same CDR3 protein are collapsed into one entry carrying the most frequent genes and DNA. This sample gives a few hundred thousand distinct CDR3 sequences in total; 12% of them show up just once. The ten largest clones capture about 3% of the sample. What the treatment or condition label conveys for this sample: live attenuated yellow fever vaccine strain. The specimen was CD4+ T cells sorted from PBMCs, collected 15 days after the yellow fever booster vaccination. The source of these receptors is a young man who received the YFV17D yellow fever vaccine.

This clonotype was detected ten times or more. The CDR3 here is CSVWTQEDTQYF. CDR3 DNA: TGCAGCGTCTGGACCCAGGAAGATACGCAGTATTTT. The V gene is TRBV29-1, the J gene TRBJ2-3; D not certain. CDR3 length: 12 amino acids. CDR1 is SQVTM and CDR2 is ANQGSEA in the germline V gene. V lost 6 bases, J lost 5 bases, and 12 bases lay in between.

The chain uses TRBV19 and TRBJ2-6; D not resolved. V shed 3 bases and J shed 6 bases, with 12 bases lying between them. The CDR3 sequence is 15 residues long. Germline CDR1 LNHDA, CDR2 SQIVND (reference sequence). The CDR3 loop is CASSIFPLEANVLTF. CDR3 in DNA: TGTGCCAGTAGTATTTTCCCTCTGGAGGCCAACGTCCTGACTTTC. The variable domain in full, completed from reference TRBV19 and TRBJ2-6, reads DGGITQSPKYLFRKEGQNVTLSCEQNLNHDAMYWYRQDPGQGLRLIYYSQIVNDFQKGDIAEGYSVSREKKESFPLTVTSAQKNPTAFYLCASSIFPLEANVLTFGAGSRLTVL.

This clonotype was picked up a small number of times. The chain employs TRBV18 and TRBJ1-4; TRBD1 matches at 7 bases. Germline V lookup: CDR1 KGHSH, CDR2 LQKENI. V lost 3 bases, J lost 6 bases, and 4 bases stayed unmatched. This CDR3 region has 14 residues. The CDR3 DNA is TGTGCCAGCTCACCGTTCCAGGGGGATGAAAAACTGTTTTTT. Translation gives CASSPFQGDEKLFF.

The chain links TRBV4-3 to TRBJ1-5; D is unresolved. The CDR3 contains 16 residues. Germline lookup yields CDR1 LGHNA and CDR2 YSLEER. Between the trimmed V and J ends, which lost 0 bases and 9 bases, there was a span of 18 bases. This chain's CDR3 is CASSQDASGEGAPQHF. CDR3 in DNA: TGCGCCAGCAGCCAAGATGCGAGCGGGGAAGGTGCGCCCCAGCATTTT.

The J gene is TRBJ2-5, the V gene TRBV9, with D tentatively TRBD2 (5 bases). Per germline, CDR1 SGDLS and CDR2 YYNGEE. The germline V and J ends were trimmed by 1 base and 1 base, with 11 bases remaining between them. There are 15 residues in the CDR3. The CDR3 DNA is TGTGCCAGCAGCGTAAGTCCTCTAGCCCAAGAGACCCAGTACTTC. Translation gives CASSVSPLAQETQYF.

This clonotype came up a few times. The CDR3 spells CASSVEGAGNTIYF. CDR3 sequence (DNA): TGTGCCAGCAGCGTTGAGGGGGCTGGAAACACCATATATTTT. The chain uses TRBV9 and TRBJ1-3; TRBD1 is a possible D gene (6 bases). The CDR3 extends over 14 amino acids. Deletions cut 2 bases from V and 2 bases from J, with 8 bases between. Germline values: CDR1 SGDLS, CDR2 YYNGEE.

The chain employs TRBV7-2 and TRBJ2-5, with D perhaps matching TRBD1 or TRBD2 (6 bases each). The germline gives CDR1 SGHTA, CDR2 FQGNSA. V was pared by 3 bases and J by 1 base, with 12 bases between. This CDR3 has 15 residues. CDR3 DNA: TGTGCCAGCAGCTTTATAGGGGGGACCCAAGAGACCCAGTACTTC. This gives the protein CASSFIGGTQETQYF.

The chain carries TRBV7-8 and TRBJ1-4; D might be TRBD1 (6 bases). V was shortened by 6 bases and J by 1 base, with 15 bases between the two germline ends. The CDR3 contains 16 residues. Germline V gene data show CDR1 as SGHVS and CDR2 as FQNEAQ. CDR3 DNA sequence: TGTGCCAGCAGTCGGCAAACAGGGATAACTAATGAAAAACTGTTTTTT. This codes for CASSRQTGITNEKLFF.

This clonotype was detected ten times or more. The V call is TRBV7-9, the J call TRBJ1-4; weak D call: TRBD1 (5 bases). Germline CDR1 is SEHNR and CDR2 is FQNEAQ (reference sequence). The V gene lost 1 base and the J gene lost 8 bases, with 8 bases spanning the gap. The CDR3 is 13 residues long. The CDR3 nucleotides read TGTGCCAGCAGCTTAGAGAGGGGAGAAAAACTGTTTTTT. Residues: CASSLERGEKLFF.

This chain links TRBV12-3 or TRBV12-4 with TRBJ2-3, with D perhaps matching TRBD2 (6 bases). The CDR3 spans 15 residues. V dropped 4 bases and J dropped 5 bases, with 16 bases sitting between them. The CDR3 sequence is CASSSYRGRKDTQYF. Here the CDR3 DNA reads TGTGCCAGCAGTTCTTATCGGGGGAGAAAAGATACGCAGTATTTT.

The V call is TRBV6-5, the J call TRBJ2-7, with unresolved D. V dropped 2 bases and J dropped 3 bases, with 14 bases sitting between them. The CDR3 loop spans 15 amino acids. Germline CDR1 reads MNHEY; CDR2 reads SVGAGI. The DNA of the CDR3 is TGTGCCAGCAGTTACGGGGTAGGGTTCGGCTACGAGCAGTACTTC. Translating it yields CASSYGVGFGYEQYF.

This clonotype has just a few counts. The V and J genes are TRBV7-8 and TRBJ1-2, with TRBD1 matching over 7 bases. CDR1 is SGHVS, CDR2 FQNEAQ, per germline. The J segment lost 7 bases and the V segment lost 3 bases, leaving 8 bases of the junction unmatched. This CDR3 is built from 14 residues. CDR3 sequence reads: CASSFGQAEGGYTF. DNA of the CDR3: TGTGCCAGCAGCTTCGGACAGGCTGAGGGTGGCTACACCTTC.

CDR3: CASSLAPGQGANGYTF. The CDR3, as DNA: TGTGCCAGCAGCTTGGCCCCGGGACAGGGGGCCAATGGCTACACCTTC. The rearrangement joins TRBV5-5 to TRBJ1-2, with 12 nucleotides matching TRBD1. V shed 0 bases and J 6 bases; nucleotides not matched to a gene: 6. The CDR3 sequence is 16 residues long. Germline V gene sequence: CDR1 SGHKS, CDR2 YYEKEE (reference sequence).

The rearrangement links TRBV12-3 or TRBV12-4 to TRBJ1-2, with no clear D. This CDR3 is 13 amino acids long. V was cut by 6 bases and J by 3 bases, with 11 bases left in between. CDR3 DNA sequence: TGTGCCAGCAGACCCGACACACACTATGGCTACACCTTC. The encoded protein is CASRPDTHYGYTF.

This clonotype was counted only a few times. The J gene is TRBJ2-7, the V gene TRBV20-1; D perhaps matches TRBD2 (5 bases). The CDR3 has 14 amino acids. V was shortened by 3 bases and J by 3 bases, with 15 bases between the two germline ends. Germline V gives CDR1 DFQATT, CDR2 SNEGSKA (reference sequence). The CDR3 bases are TGCAGTGCTAGCCGGAGGCGACAAAACTACGAGCAGTACTTC. Protein: CSASRRRQNYEQYF.

The genes are TRBV12-3 or TRBV12-4 and TRBJ2-1; D may be TRBD1 (5 bases). V lost 6 bases, J lost 0 bases, and 15 bases lay in between. The CDR3 has 16 residues. The CDR3 protein is CASSPRQLRSYNEQFF. CDR3 DNA: TGTGCCAGCAGCCCACGACAGCTACGCTCCTACAATGAGCAGTTCTTC.

In its sample, this clonotype was seen a few times. The rearrangement uses TRBV12-3 or TRBV12-4 and TRBJ1-1; the match to TRBD1 covers 10 bases. Trimming cost V 6 bases and J 4 bases; bases outside gene matches: 2. There are 13 residues in the CDR3. The CDR3, as DNA: TGTGCCAGCAGGACAGGGGGCTTCACTGAAGCTTTCTTT. Its translation is CASRTGGFTEAFF.

The V gene is TRBV6-2 or TRBV6-3, the J gene TRBJ1-5, with unresolved D. Trimming stripped 0 bases from V and 2 bases from J, with 8 bases between. CDR3 size: 15 residues. Germline V gene sequence: CDR1 MNHEY, CDR2 SVGEGT. The CDR3 protein is CASSYSGRGNQPQHF. The CDR3 nucleotides are TGTGCCAGCAGTTACTCGGGAAGGGGCAATCAGCCCCAGCATTTT.

This clonotype was detected only a few times. The genes are TRBV7-3 and TRBJ2-1, with 8 bases that match TRBD2. V gave up 5 bases and J gave up 7 bases; unmatched junction bases: 22. This CDR3 comprises 19 residues. Germline loops: CDR1 SGHTA, CDR2 FQGTGA. CDR3 residues: CASSPCTVRDGGAGNEQFF. The DNA for the CDR3 is TGTGCCAGCAGCCCATGTACTGTGCGAGACGGGGGGGCCGGGAATGAGCAGTTCTTC.

This clonotype was found a few times. The chain employs TRBV3-1 and TRBJ2-2; TRBD2 agrees at 7 bases. This CDR3 contains 16 residues. The germline V gene encodes CDR1 LGHDT and CDR2 YNNKEL (reference sequence). V lost 2 bases and J lost 3; bases outside the gene matches: 6. The CDR3 DNA is TGTGCCAGCAGCCAACAGGGAGGGGCGTACACCGGGGAGCTGTTTTTT. Amino acid sequence: CASSQQGGAYTGELFF. The whole variable domain, filled in from reference TRBV3-1 and TRBJ2-2, reads DTAVSQTPKYLVTQMGNDKSIKCEQNLGHDTMYWYKQDSKKFLKIMFSYNNKELIINETVPNRFSPKSPDKAHLNLHINSLELGDSAVYFCASSQQGGAYTGELFFGEGSRLTVL.

This clonotype was recorded a few times. This chain uses TRBV5-5 with TRBJ1-1; D might be TRBD1 (6 bases). V lost 2 bases and J 5 bases, leaving 10 bases between the germline ends. The CDR3 contains 13 residues. Germline values: CDR1 SGHKS, CDR2 YYEKEE (reference sequence). The DNA of the CDR3 is TGTGCCAGCAGCTTCCAGGGGCGGACTGAAGCTTTCTTT. It codes for CASSFQGRTEAFF.

The chain joins TRBV6-6 to TRBJ2-5, with D uncertain. The CDR3 totals 12 residues. V was cut by 9 bases and J by 2 bases, with 10 bases left in between. CDR1 and CDR2 (germline): MNHNY, SVGAGI (reference sequence). Here the CDR3 reads CASTARQETQYF. The CDR3 DNA reads as TGTGCCAGTACGGCTCGGCAAGAGACCCAGTACTTC.

The chain uses TRBV6-5 and TRBJ2-2; a possible D gene is TRBD2 (6 bases). Trimming removed 0 bases at V and 6 bases at J, with 11 bases between. The CDR3 is 15 residues long. Looked up from germline, CDR1 is MNHEY and CDR2 is SVGAGI. CDR3 sequence (DNA): TGTGCCAGCAGTTACTCGGGCGGGGTAGCCGGGGAGCTGTTTTTT. This sequence encodes CASSYSGGVAGELFF.

This clonotype showed up many times. The V call is TRBV28, the J call TRBJ2-5; TRBD2 might be the D (5 bases). This CDR3 has 14 residues. The V end lost 1 base, the J end lost 5 bases, and 11 bases lay between the germline ends. CDR1 and CDR2 from the germline V gene are MDHEN and SYDVKM. CDR3 sequence reads: CASSLSGDGETQYF. The CDR3 region has the DNA TGTGCCAGCAGTTTATCCGGGGATGGGGAGACCCAGTACTTC.

V is TRBV30 and J is TRBJ1-1, with D uncertain. Germline values: CDR1 GTSNPN, CDR2 SVGIG (reference sequence). Trimming took off 4 bases at V and 4 bases at J, with 13 bases between the two ends. This CDR3 is 13 amino acids long. CDR3 nucleotides: TGTGCCTGGACCGTGGGCTGGGGCACTGAAGCTTTCTTT. Translation: CAWTVGWGTEAFF. The complete variable domain, with remaining parts taken from reference TRBV30 and TRBJ1-1, reads SQTIHQWPATLVQPVGSPLSLECTVEGTSNPNLYWYRQAAGRGLQLLFYSVGIGQISSEVPQNLSASRPQDRQFILSSKKLLLSDSGFYLCAWTVGWGTEAFFGQGTRLTVV.

This clonotype appeared a few times. The gene calls are TRBV20-1 and TRBJ2-3, with D perhaps TRBD1 or TRBD2 (5 bases each). There are 15 residues in the CDR3. Germline CDR1 DFQATT, CDR2 SNEGSKA (reference sequence). Trimming pared 0 bases from V and 4 bases from J, leaving 14 bases between. The CDR3 is CSAREAGLGADTQYF. The CDR3 DNA follows: TGCAGTGCTAGAGAGGCGGGTCTGGGGGCAGATACGCAGTATTTT.

This clonotype showed up many times. The V gene is TRBV24-1, the J gene TRBJ1-5, with 7 bases that match TRBD1. CDR1 and CDR2 from the germline V gene are KGHDR and SFDVKD. The CDR3 loop spans 16 amino acids. Trimming at V came to 2 bases and at J to 4 bases, leaving 7 bases not matched to a gene. Here the CDR3 reads CATSDSRTGANQPQHF. CDR3 DNA sequence: TGTGCCACCAGTGATTCTAGGACAGGCGCTAATCAGCCCCAGCATTTT.

J is TRBJ2-5 and V is TRBV4-1; either TRBD1 or TRBD2 may supply D (5 bases each). V gave up 4 bases and J gave up 2 bases, with 20 bases separating them. Germline CDR1 MGHRA, CDR2 YSYEKL. This CDR3 has 17 residues. The CDR3: CASSRNFEGTVQETQYF. CDR3 nucleotide sequence: TGCGCCAGCAGCCGAAATTTTGAAGGGACGGTTCAAGAGACCCAGTACTTC.

This clonotype was seen a few times. J is TRBJ1-1 and V is TRBV7-9; D is uncertain. The CDR3 spans 12 residues. V lost 8 bases, J lost 11 bases, and 18 bases lay in between. Looked up from germline, CDR1 is SEHNR and CDR2 is FQNEAQ (reference sequence). The CDR3 protein is CASGPAGRVAFF. The CDR3 coding sequence is TGTGCCAGCGGGCCGGCGGGAAGGGTGGCTTTCTTT.